These T cell receptor beta chains were read from a single sample in a study of blood T cell repertoires in COVID-19. Sequencing was performed with immunoSEQ multiplex PCR; in TCRdb, only in-frame clones are kept and a portion is missing. The repertoire consists of tens of thousands of clones, with around 83% occurring once and the leading ten covering 40% to 60%. The sequencing sample was made of peripheral blood. The receptor set was obtained from a man in his 70s with acute or convalescent COVID-19. The CDR3 runs from the conserved cysteine through the conserved F or W. Size is stated for part of the rows, as once, few or many counts, or as a class when the clone is expanded.

V	size	CDR3
TRBV2	.	CASTVAQVNYGYTF
TRBV28	.	CASSWQGETQYF
TRBV4-1	.	CASSPGRGSSYEQYF
TRBV30	.	CAWSVRGSPLHF
TRBV9	.	CASSAGGGSFYEQFF
TRBV9	.	CASSVGEAPGKLFF
TRBV11-3	few	CASSLGAGFDNEQFF
TRBV5-1	.	CASSLEAAKDTQYF
TRBV14	.	CASSQNRGWYGYTF
TRBV4-3	.	CASSFTSGRYSYEQYF
TRBV7-9	.	CASSFRHRPYNEQFF
TRBV5-4	.	CASSSRTGNNSPLHF
TRBV7-2	.	CASSPHSGTVNSPLHF
TRBV2	.	CASSDFPGQGAEQYF
TRBV27	once	CASSLGLKGRLAGNSEQYF
TRBV5-1	.	CASSTLSPNTEAFF